These 32 T cell receptor beta chains originate from one sample sequenced in a study of cytomegalovirus exposure and HLA in healthy donors. It was with 60 Vbeta and 13 Jbeta primers that the PCR ran. Here immunoSEQ multiplex PCR was the method, and the copy in TCRdb shows in-frame clones only, minus some. The sample has about 160,000 clones, roughly four fifths seen once. Source material: PBMCs. Receptor source: a female donor in good health and CMV-seronegative.

The chain joins TRBV5-6 to TRBJ1-6; 9 nucleotides line up with TRBD1. The germline V gene has CDR1 SGHDT and CDR2 YYEEEE. This CDR3 is 14 amino acids long. Unmatched junction bases numbered 7, after V lost 5 bases and J lost 10 bases. CDR3 loop: CASRSGTGNSPLHF. CDR3 coding DNA: TGTGCCAGCAGATCCGGGACAGGGAACTCACCCCTCCACTTT. The full variable domain, with the rest looked up from reference TRBV5-6 and TRBJ1-6, is DAGVTQSPTHLIKTRGQQVTLRCSPKSGHDTVSWYQQALGQGPQFIFQYYEEEERQRGNFPDRFSGHQFPNYSSELNVNALLLGDSALYLCASRSGTGNSPLHFGNGTRLTVT.

This clone was counted between two and nine times. The chain uses TRBV28 and TRBJ2-3; D ambiguous. CDR1 is MDHEN, CDR2 SYDVKM, per germline. The germline V and J ends were trimmed by 7 bases and 11 bases, with 19 bases remaining between them. The CDR3 has 13 amino acids. CDR3: CASTLVPGQVQYF. The CDR3 DNA reads TGTGCCAGCACCTTGGTCCCAGGCCAAGTGCAGTATTTT.

This clone was counted between two and nine times. The rearrangement joins TRBV12-5 to TRBJ2-3, with TRBD1 identical over 9 bases. Germline loops: CDR1 LGHNT, CDR2 FRNRAP. J lost 5 bases, V lost 5 bases, and 5 bases had no gene match. The CDR3 consists of 14 residues. The CDR3, as DNA: TGTGCTAGTGGTCTACAGGGGGCAGGAGATACGCAGTATTTT. It translates to CASGLQGAGDTQYF.

V and J are TRBV7-6 and TRBJ2-2, with a possible D match to TRBD2 (6 bases). Trimming took off 0 bases at V and 8 bases at J, with 16 bases between the two ends. CDR3 length equals 16 residues. The V gene's germline CDR1 is SGHVS and CDR2 FNYEAQ. CDR3 DNA sequence: TGTGCCAGCAGCTTAGCGCCCGTGGGAGGCGGTGGGGAGCTGTTTTTT. Its protein product is CASSLAPVGGGGELFF.

The chain links TRBV11-2 to TRBJ1-3, with D possibly matching TRBD1 (6 bases). The V and J ends lost 0 bases and 2 bases respectively, with 11 bases between them. The germline CDR1 and CDR2 sequences are SGHAT and FQNNGV. The CDR3 consists of 16 residues. The chain's CDR3 is CASSLEGGTTGNTIYF. The CDR3 nucleotides read TGTGCCAGCAGCTTAGAGGGAGGGACAACTGGAAACACCATATATTTT.

The chain uses TRBV14 and TRBJ2-1; 12 nucleotides match TRBD2. The CDR3 length is 15 residues. The ends lost 4 bases at V and 10 bases at J; junction bases unmatched: 8. Germline CDR1 is SGHDN and CDR2 is FVKESK. CDR3 DNA sequence: TGTGCCAGCAGCCCAGGGACTAGCGGGTTTCGAGAGCAGTTCTTC. Amino acids: CASSPGTSGFREQFF.

To note about this clone: Other nucleotide sequences from this sample produce the same CDR3. The V and J genes are TRBV19 and TRBJ1-5; 9 bases are a match to TRBD1. Losses at the gene ends were 5 bases for V and 7 bases for J; bases not matched to a gene: 6. The CDR3 loop spans 14 amino acids. The V gene's germline CDR1 is LNHDA and CDR2 SQIVND (reference sequence). The DNA of the CDR3 is TGTGCCAGTAGTGATGACAGGGGGTTACAGCCCCAGCATTTT. This translates into CASSDDRGLQPQHF.

The chain combines TRBV19 with TRBJ1-6; 7 nucleotides align to TRBD1. CDR1 is LNHDA and CDR2 is SQIVND in the germline V gene (reference sequence). Trimming removed 9 bases from V and 10 bases from J; junction bases left unmatched: 9. This CDR3 contains 13 residues. CDR3: CASRDRVGSPLHF. Here the CDR3 DNA reads TGTGCCAGCCGAGACAGGGTGGGATCACCCCTCCACTTT. Variable domain in full (rest from reference TRBV19 and TRBJ1-6): DGGITQSPKYLFRKEGQNVTLSCEQNLNHDAMYWYRQDPGQGLRLIYYSQIVNDFQKGDIAEGYSVSREKKESFPLTVTSAQKNPTAFYLCASRDRVGSPLHFGNGTRLTVT.

The chain carries TRBV4-1 and TRBJ1-2; a possible D gene is TRBD1 (5 bases). This CDR3 is 13 amino acids long. The germline V gene encodes CDR1 MGHRA and CDR2 YSYEKL. Trimming shortened V by 4 bases and J by 8 bases, and 14 bases separated the two germline ends. The CDR3 here is CASSLRGDGGYTF. In DNA form, the CDR3 reads TGCGCCAGCAGCCTCCGGGGGGACGGAGGCTACACCTTC.

This clone was counted a few times. Different DNA sequences within this sample yield the same CDR3. V is TRBV6-5 and J is TRBJ1-5, with D possibly being TRBD1 (5 bases). Between the trimmed V and J ends, which lost 0 bases and 3 bases, there was a span of 9 bases. The CDR3 contains 15 residues. In germline, CDR1 is MNHEY, CDR2 SVGAGI. The CDR3 is CASSYSDSPNQPQHF. The CDR3 coding sequence is TGTGCCAGCAGTTACTCAGACAGCCCCAATCAGCCCCAGCATTTT.

The rearrangement joins TRBV19 to TRBJ2-3; 10 nucleotides match TRBD2. CDR1 and CDR2 from the germline V gene are LNHDA and SQIVND (reference sequence). CDR3 length: 19 residues. V lost 3 bases, J lost 0 bases, and 12 bases stayed unmatched. DNA for the CDR3: TGTGCCAGTAGTATCGTCCTAACTAGCGGGGCCGCTAGCACAGATACGCAGTATTTT. This translates into CASSIVLTSGAASTDTQYF.

The chain couples TRBV28 to TRBJ1-3, with 7 bases that match TRBD1. The ends lost 5 bases at V and 2 bases at J; junction bases unmatched: 6. Germline V gives CDR1 MDHEN, CDR2 SYDVKM. The CDR3 consists of 15 residues. Written as DNA, the CDR3 is TGTGCCAGCAGTCCTTGGACAGGCCCTGGAAACACCATATATTTT. The encoded protein is CASSPWTGPGNTIYF.

The chain recombines TRBV10-3 with TRBJ2-5; possibly TRBD2 for D (6 bases). The V gene lost 10 bases and the J gene lost 3 bases, with 12 bases spanning the gap. The CDR3 has 12 amino acids. Looked up from germline, CDR1 is ENHRY and CDR2 is SYGVKD. The CDR3 DNA reads TGTGCCACCGCGGGCGGGAAAGAGACCCAGTACTTC. It is translated as CATAGGKETQYF.

The chain couples TRBV5-4 to TRBJ2-1, with TRBD1 identical over 11 bases. With 4 bases clipped from V and 4 bases from J, the junction kept 10 bases outside the gene matches. CDR3 length: 17 amino acids. CDR1 is SGHNT and CDR2 is YYREEE in the germline V gene (reference sequence). The CDR3 DNA is TGTGCCAGCAGCCCACCCACCGGACAGGGGGCGTACAATGAGCAGTTCTTC. Amino acid sequence: CASSPPTGQGAYNEQFF.

The chain uses TRBV7-2 and TRBJ2-7, with 9 bases fitting TRBD2. V trimming: 4 bases; J trimming: 3 bases; junction bases outside the gene matches: 10. Germline CDR1 reads SGHTA; CDR2 reads FQGNSA. This CDR3 has 16 residues. This CDR3 reads CASSSPVGSGGYEQYF. In DNA, the CDR3 is TGTGCCAGCAGCTCTCCTGTGGGTAGCGGGGGCTACGAGCAGTACTTC.

V and J are TRBV29-1 and TRBJ1-2; D gene ambiguous. CDR3 size: 10 residues. CDR1 is SQVTM and CDR2 is ANQGSEA in the germline V gene. The ends were cut back, 7 bases at V and 6 bases at J, with 9 bases in the middle. CDR3 sequence reads: CSAGVDGYTF. CDR3 coding DNA: TGCAGCGCCGGAGTCGATGGCTACACCTTC.

The CDR3 here is CASKGQRRTDTQYF. CDR3 coding DNA: TGTGCCAGCAAGGGCCAGCGGCGGACAGATACGCAGTATTTT. The chain uses TRBV6-5 and TRBJ2-3, with D possibly TRBD2 on 5 matching bases. CDR1 is MNHEY and CDR2 is SVGAGI in the germline V gene. The ends were cut back, 7 bases at V and 3 bases at J, with 14 bases in the middle. The CDR3 length is 14 residues.

The chain couples TRBV19 to TRBJ2-7; 12 nucleotides line up with TRBD2. CDR3 length: 15 residues. J gave up 2 bases and V 6 bases, and 5 bases lay outside the gene matches. Per germline, CDR1 LNHDA and CDR2 SQIVND (reference sequence). The CDR3 sequence is CASRPTSGRPYEQYF. CDR3 DNA sequence: TGTGCCAGTAGACCCACTAGCGGGAGGCCCTACGAGCAGTACTTC.

V gene TRBV15 combines with J gene TRBJ2-5, with TRBD2 identical over 14 bases. The CDR3 runs 16 residues. CDR1 LNHNV and CDR2 YYDKDF come from the germline V gene (reference sequence). V lost 3 bases, J lost 4 bases, and 4 bases stayed unmatched. CDR3 sequence: CATSSGGTSGGETQYF. CDR3 in DNA: TGTGCCACCAGCAGTGGTGGGACTAGCGGGGGAGAGACCCAGTACTTC.

The chain couples TRBV11-2 to TRBJ2-7, with 11 bases matching TRBD2. Germline V gene data show CDR1 as SGHAT and CDR2 as FQNNGV. The CDR3 runs to 15 residues. V lost 1 base, J lost 4 bases, and 3 bases stayed unmatched. CDR3 amino acids: CASSLGLAGRYEQYF. CDR3 coding DNA: TGTGCCAGCAGCTTAGGACTAGCGGGGAGGTACGAGCAGTACTTC.

V and J are TRBV15 and TRBJ2-6; D remains unclear. Trimming cost V 5 bases and J 4 bases, with 12 bases left between them. Germline V lookup: CDR1 LNHNV, CDR2 YYDKDF (reference sequence). There are 15 residues in the CDR3. CDR3 DNA sequence: TGTGCCACCAGCGCCAGGCAGGCGGGGGCCAACGTCCTGACTTTC. This codes for CATSARQAGANVLTF. The full variable domain, its missing parts supplied by reference TRBV15 and TRBJ2-6, is DAMVIQNPRYQVTQFGKPVTLSCSQTLNHNVMYWYQQKSSQAPKLLFHYYDKDFNNEADTPDNFQSRRPNTSFCFLDIRSPGLGDTAMYLCATSARQAGANVLTFGAGSRLTVL.

This clone was counted between two and nine times. The genes are TRBV4-3 and TRBJ2-1, with 11 bases aligning to TRBD2. The CDR3 totals 16 residues. Germline V gene data show CDR1 as LGHNA and CDR2 as YSLEER. V lost 1 base, J lost 8 bases, and 7 bases stayed unmatched. For the CDR3, the DNA is TGCGCCAGCAGCCAAGGGCCAGTAGCGGGAGGGTATGAGCAGTTCTTC. This codes for CASSQGPVAGGYEQFF.

The chain's CDR3 is CASSSASIPGEDGYTF. CDR3 DNA sequence: TGTGCCAGCAGCAGCGCTTCCATCCCAGGGGAAGATGGCTACACCTTC. The chain joins TRBV9 to TRBJ1-2; tentative D call: TRBD1 (6 bases). Germline CDR1 reads SGDLS; CDR2 reads YYNGEE. V lost 4 bases to trimming and J lost 6 bases, with 22 bases between them. The CDR3 length is 16 residues.

This clone was seen only once. This sequence joins TRBV19 and TRBJ1-1; D remains ambiguous. Germline V CDR1 and CDR2: LNHDA, SQIVND (reference sequence). The V end was cut by 6 bases, the J end by 4 bases, with 9 bases between. The CDR3 totals 12 residues. CDR3 coding DNA: TGTGCCAGTAGCATAACCGGCACTGAAGCTTTCTTT. It yields the protein CASSITGTEAFF.

This chain joins TRBV4-3 and TRBJ2-4; D is possibly TRBD2 (6 bases). V lost 1 base and J lost 0, with 13 bases in between. This CDR3 is built from 17 residues. CDR1 is LGHNA, CDR2 YSLEER, per germline. CDR3 DNA sequence: TGCGCCAGCAGCCAAGGTCTAGGGGACTTAGCCAAAAACATTCAGTACTTC. It yields the protein CASSQGLGDLAKNIQYF.

This chain links TRBV29-1 with TRBJ1-2, with a possible D match to TRBD1 (6 bases). Germline loops: CDR1 SQVTM, CDR2 ANQGSEA. This CDR3 region has 13 residues. Trimming removed 1 base at V and 5 bases at J, with 11 bases between. CDR3: CSVEVGQLYGYTF. The CDR3 DNA reads as TGCAGCGTTGAAGTTGGACAGCTTTATGGCTACACCTTC.

The CDR3 coding sequence is TGTGCCAGCAGTTTTCTAAACGGGGGCGGGGAGCTGTTTTTT. This encodes CASSFLNGGGELFF. This sequence joins TRBV6-5 and TRBJ2-2; the D gene is possibly TRBD2 (6 bases). V was cut by 4 bases and J by 7 bases, with 13 bases left in between. Germline lookup yields CDR1 MNHEY and CDR2 SVGAGI. There are 14 residues in the CDR3.

The gene calls are TRBV19 and TRBJ1-1, with 7 bases identical to TRBD1. Unmatched junction bases numbered 12, after V lost 7 bases and J lost 4 bases. Looked up from germline, CDR1 is LNHDA and CDR2 is SQIVND (reference sequence). The CDR3 covers 15 residues. The DNA of the CDR3 is TGTGCCAGTAAACCGGGGGCCGACAGGGCCACTGAAGCTTTCTTT. Encoded protein: CASKPGADRATEAFF.

The V and J genes are TRBV6-5 and TRBJ1-2; D is possibly TRBD1 (5 bases). CDR3 length: 14 amino acids. V lost 0 bases and J lost 5, with 10 bases in between. Germline values: CDR1 MNHEY, CDR2 SVGAGI. CDR3 coding DNA: TGTGCCAGCAGTTACTCGAGACAGCTTTATGGCTACACCTTC. It translates to CASSYSRQLYGYTF.

This clone appeared once. CDR3 coding DNA: TGTGCCAGCAGTGTACAGGGCAGGGAAGTAGATGGCTACACCTTC. It translates to CASSVQGREVDGYTF. The rearrangement links TRBV6-5 to TRBJ1-2; possible D gene TRBD1, 6 bases. Germline-derived CDR1 and CDR2 are MNHEY and SVGAGI. The CDR3 totals 15 residues. Between the trimmed V and J ends, which lost 5 bases and 6 bases, there was a span of 19 bases.

The rearrangement joins TRBV7-3 to TRBJ1-3; D unclear. The germline V gene has CDR1 SGHTA and CDR2 FQGTGA. Trimming took off 1 base at V and 0 bases at J, with 7 bases between the two ends. CDR3 size: 15 residues. CDR3 sequence: CASSLSPSSGNTIYF. The CDR3 bases are TGTGCCAGCAGCTTAAGCCCGAGCTCTGGAAACACCATATATTTT.

This clone appeared once. The V call is TRBV11-2, the J call TRBJ2-1; 13 bases line up with TRBD2. Germline trimming cut 5 bases from V and 9 bases from J; bases unmatched to any gene: 10. Germline assignment: CDR1 SGHAT and CDR2 FQNNGV. The CDR3 length is 16 residues. The CDR3 nucleotides read TGTGCCAGCAGCAGGGGACTAGCGGGGCGGGGTGGTGAGCAGTTCTTC. This translates into CASSRGLAGRGGEQFF.